This T cell receptor beta chain stems from a study of T cells in localized non-small cell lung cancer. General study results and limits: Without multi-region sequencing, intratumor heterogeneity could not be excluded. Detection in adjacent lung was observed for a median approximately 53 of the top 100 tumor clones. Compared with tumor, uninvolved adjacent lung displayed greater T cell clonality, ranking highest overall. Higher adjacent-lung clonality was associated with shorter survival.

On this clone itself: The antigen is unknown.

The table came from immunoSEQ multiplex PCR; TCRdb's copy has only in-frame clones and leaves some out. Here the sample spans tens of thousands of clones, over 70% being singletons. Per germline, CDR1 SGHTA and CDR2 FQGNSA. Trimming took 1 base from V and 8 from J; bases not matched to a gene: 9. The CDR3 runs to 15 residues. The chain links TRBV7-2 to TRBJ1-2; 8 bases fit TRBD1. Sequenced here: PBMCs, sampled before any cancer treatment. The source of this sequence is a man aged 40 to 69 with stage II squamous cell lung carcinoma. The CDR3 DNA follows: TGTGCCAGCAGCTTAGGTGGGCAGGGGGCCGGCGGCTACACCTTC. Residues: CASSLGGQGAGGYTF.